This T cell receptor (beta chain) emerged from a study of cytomegalovirus exposure and HLA in healthy donors. V was cut by 0 bases and J by 4 bases, with 10 bases left in between. The CDR3 has 14 residues. The germline V gene encodes CDR1 GTSNPN and CDR2 SVGIG (reference sequence). The study, taken as a whole, reports: Subsequent analysis revealed that first-cohort TCR clusters tended to co-occur in the approximately 120 validation repertoires. The study flagged around 160 TCR beta chains as cytomegalovirus-associated.

The method was immunoSEQ multiplex PCR; TCRdb's version includes in-frame clones alone and lacks a portion of them. The data contain about 130,000 clones, approximately 84% of them singletons. On this clone itself: No antigen is known for it.

The donors were members of the roughly 120-subject validation cohort (separate from the roughly 670-subject first cohort). The chain links TRBV30 to TRBJ1-3; D is unresolved. The origin of this receptor is a man aged 25 to 45 in good health and CMV-seropositive. The specimen sequenced was PBMCs. This chain's CDR3 is CAWSVSRSGNTIYF. The CDR3 region has the DNA TGTGCCTGGAGTGTATCCAGGTCCGGAAACACCATATATTTT.